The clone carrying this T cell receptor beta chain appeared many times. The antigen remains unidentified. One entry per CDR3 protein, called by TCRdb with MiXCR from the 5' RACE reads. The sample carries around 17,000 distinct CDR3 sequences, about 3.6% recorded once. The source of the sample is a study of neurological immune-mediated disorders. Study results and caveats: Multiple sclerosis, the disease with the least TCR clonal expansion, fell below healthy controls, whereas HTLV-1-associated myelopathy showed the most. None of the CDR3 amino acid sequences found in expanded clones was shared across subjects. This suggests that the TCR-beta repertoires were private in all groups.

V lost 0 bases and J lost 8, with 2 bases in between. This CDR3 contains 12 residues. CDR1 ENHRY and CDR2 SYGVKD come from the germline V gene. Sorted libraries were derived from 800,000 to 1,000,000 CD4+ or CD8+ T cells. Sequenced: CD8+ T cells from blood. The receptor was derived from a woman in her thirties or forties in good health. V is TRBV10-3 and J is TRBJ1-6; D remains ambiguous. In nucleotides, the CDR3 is TGTGCCATCAGTGAGTCGGATTCACCCCTCCACTTT. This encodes CAISESDSPLHF.